This T cell receptor (beta chain) was recorded in a study of T cell responses to AZD1222 COVID-19 vaccine. Overall study results and limits: No repertoire was sampled before or during the peak T cell response, only after it. Most donors were white British, females outnumbered males, and clonal diversity was possibly underestimated.

This CDR3 contains 14 residues. Germline V gene sequence: CDR1 KGHSH, CDR2 LQKENI. V lost 5 bases, J lost 2 bases, and 12 bases lay in between. TCRdb's copy holds only in-frame clones and misses some; the assay was immunoSEQ multiplex PCR. The repertoire consists of 130,000 to 150,000 clones, with about 93% occurring once and the leading ten covering about 2.1%. In the case of this clone: Its target is unknown.

The clonotype comes from an adult in good health. This specimen consisted of peripheral blood, obtained on day 0 of AZD1222 vaccination. The rearrangement uses TRBV18 and TRBJ2-5; D uncertain. The CDR3 sequence: CASSSRTEQETQYF. The DNA for the CDR3 is TGTGCCAGCTCATCCCGGACGGAGCAAGAGACCCAGTACTTC.